This T cell receptor beta chain was captured in a study of blood T cells in healthy people across ages. Study-level information: Template switching retrieved approximately one barcoded beta molecule for each two T cells.

This clonotype came up once. The antigen is not known. A read error may produce the germline difference seen at one junction end. Germline V lookup: CDR1 LGHDT, CDR2 YNNKEL (reference sequence). The CDR3 has 14 residues. The study's findings and limits: A conclusive naive versus antigen-experienced comparison was prevented by the unsorted PBMCs. Those diversity estimates obtained from one million T cells were thought to be underestimates.

A J-beta primer mix and a sample-barcoded 5' primer were used in a second PCR of about 6 to 12 cycles. Every single cDNA molecule received a tag from a template-switch adaptor with 12 random nucleotides. TCRdb re-derived calls from the 5' RACE reads in MiXCR, one entry per CDR3 protein. The repertoire consists of some 710,000 distinct CDR3 sequences, with about 20% occurring once and the leading ten covering around a fifth. The receptor comes from a man in his 70s in good health. Sequencing input: blood. The chain couples TRBV3-1 to TRBJ2-1; D remains ambiguous. This CDR3 reads CASSQGKVVVMAVF. CDR3 DNA: TGTGCCAGCAGCCAAGGCAAGGTCGTTGTAATGGCCGTCTTC.